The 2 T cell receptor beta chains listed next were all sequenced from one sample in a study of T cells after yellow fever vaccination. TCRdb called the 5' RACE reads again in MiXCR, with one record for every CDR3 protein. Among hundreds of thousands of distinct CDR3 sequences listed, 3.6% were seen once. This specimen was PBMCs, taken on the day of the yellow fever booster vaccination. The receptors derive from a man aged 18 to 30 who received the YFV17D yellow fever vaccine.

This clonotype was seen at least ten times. In DNA, the CDR3 is TGTGCCATCAGATATAGCGAGGGGTTTGGCTACACCTTC. Protein: CAIRYSEGFGYTF. The chain uses TRBV10-3 and TRBJ1-2; possible D gene TRBD1, 5 bases. In germline, CDR1 is ENHRY, CDR2 SYGVKD. This CDR3 comprises 13 residues. Trimming cost V 6 bases and J 7 bases, with 15 bases left between them.

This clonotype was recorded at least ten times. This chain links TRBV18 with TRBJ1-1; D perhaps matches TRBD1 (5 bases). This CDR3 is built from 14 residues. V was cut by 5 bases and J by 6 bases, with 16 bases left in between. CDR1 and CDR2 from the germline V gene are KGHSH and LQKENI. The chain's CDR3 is CASSDSGRLAEAFF. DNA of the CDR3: TGTGCCAGCTCAGATTCGGGACGTCTGGCTGAAGCTTTCTTT.